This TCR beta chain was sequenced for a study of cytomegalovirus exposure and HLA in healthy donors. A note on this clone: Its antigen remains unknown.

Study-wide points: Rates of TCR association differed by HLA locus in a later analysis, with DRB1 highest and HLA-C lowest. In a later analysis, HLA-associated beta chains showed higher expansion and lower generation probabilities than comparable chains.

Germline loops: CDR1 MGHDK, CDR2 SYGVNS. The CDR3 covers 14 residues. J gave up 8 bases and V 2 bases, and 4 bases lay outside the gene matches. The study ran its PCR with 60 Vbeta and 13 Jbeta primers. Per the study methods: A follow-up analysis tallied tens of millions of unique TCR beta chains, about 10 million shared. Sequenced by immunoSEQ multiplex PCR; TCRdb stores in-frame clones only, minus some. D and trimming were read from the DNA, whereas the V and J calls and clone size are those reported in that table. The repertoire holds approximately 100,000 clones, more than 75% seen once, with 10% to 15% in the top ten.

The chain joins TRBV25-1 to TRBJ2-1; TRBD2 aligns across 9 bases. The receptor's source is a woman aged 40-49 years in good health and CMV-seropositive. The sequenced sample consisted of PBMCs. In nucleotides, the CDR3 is TGTGCCAGCAGTGAAGCGGGGGGGCGCGATGAGCAGTTCTTC. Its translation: CASSEAGGRDEQFF.